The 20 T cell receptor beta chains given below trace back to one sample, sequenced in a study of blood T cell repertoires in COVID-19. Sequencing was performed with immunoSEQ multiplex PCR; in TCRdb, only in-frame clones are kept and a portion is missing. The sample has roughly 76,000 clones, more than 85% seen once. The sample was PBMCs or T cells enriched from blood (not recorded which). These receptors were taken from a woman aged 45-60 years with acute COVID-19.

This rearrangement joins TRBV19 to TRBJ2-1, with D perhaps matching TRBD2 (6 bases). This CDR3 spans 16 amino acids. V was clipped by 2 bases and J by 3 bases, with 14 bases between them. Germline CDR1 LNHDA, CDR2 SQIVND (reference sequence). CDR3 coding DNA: TGTGCCAGTAGTATACTTCCCAGGGAGGACTACAATGAGCAGTTCTTC. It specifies CASSILPREDYNEQFF.

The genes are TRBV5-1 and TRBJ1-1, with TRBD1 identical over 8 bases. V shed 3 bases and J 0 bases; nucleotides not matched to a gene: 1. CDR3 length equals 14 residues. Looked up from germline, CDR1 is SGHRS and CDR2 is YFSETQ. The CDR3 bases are TGCGCCAGCAGCTGGGACAGGATGAACACTGAAGCTTTCTTT. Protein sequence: CASSWDRMNTEAFF.

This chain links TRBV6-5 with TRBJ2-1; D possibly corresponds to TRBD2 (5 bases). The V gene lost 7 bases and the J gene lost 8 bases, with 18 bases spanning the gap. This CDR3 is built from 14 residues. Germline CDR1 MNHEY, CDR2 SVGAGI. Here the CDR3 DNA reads TGTGCCAGCAACCCAACCGGACTGCGAGATGAGCAGTTCTTC. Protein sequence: CASNPTGLRDEQFF.

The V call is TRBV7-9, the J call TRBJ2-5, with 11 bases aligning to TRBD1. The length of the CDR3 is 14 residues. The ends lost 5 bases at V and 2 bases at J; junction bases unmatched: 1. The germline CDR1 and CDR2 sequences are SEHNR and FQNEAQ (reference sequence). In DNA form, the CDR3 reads TGTGCCAGCAGCGGGACAGGGGGTCAAGAGACCCAGTACTTC. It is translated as CASSGTGGQETQYF.

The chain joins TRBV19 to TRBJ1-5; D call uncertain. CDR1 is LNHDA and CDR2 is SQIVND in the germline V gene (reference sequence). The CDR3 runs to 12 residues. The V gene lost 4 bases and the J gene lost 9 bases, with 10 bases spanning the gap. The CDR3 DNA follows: TGTGCCAGTAGTACCAGGTCCTGGCCCCAGCATTTT. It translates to CASSTRSWPQHF.

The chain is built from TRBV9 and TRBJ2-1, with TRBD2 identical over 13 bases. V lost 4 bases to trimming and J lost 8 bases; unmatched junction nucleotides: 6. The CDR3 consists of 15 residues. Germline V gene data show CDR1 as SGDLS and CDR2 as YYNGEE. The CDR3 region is CASSQTSGRGDEQFF. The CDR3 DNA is TGTGCCAGCAGCCAAACTAGCGGGAGGGGGGATGAGCAGTTCTTC.

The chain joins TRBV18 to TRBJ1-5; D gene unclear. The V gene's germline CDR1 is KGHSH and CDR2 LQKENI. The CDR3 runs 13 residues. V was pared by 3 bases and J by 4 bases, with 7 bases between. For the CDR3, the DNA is TGTGCCAGCTCACCGGGAGAAAATCAGCCCCAGCATTTT. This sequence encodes CASSPGENQPQHF. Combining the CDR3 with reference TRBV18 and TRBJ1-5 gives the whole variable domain NAGVMQNPRHLVRRRGQEARLRCSPMKGHSHVYWYRQLPEEGLKFMVYLQKENIIDESGMPKERFSAEFPKEGPSILRIQQVVRGDSAAYFCASSPGENQPQHFGDGTRLSIL.

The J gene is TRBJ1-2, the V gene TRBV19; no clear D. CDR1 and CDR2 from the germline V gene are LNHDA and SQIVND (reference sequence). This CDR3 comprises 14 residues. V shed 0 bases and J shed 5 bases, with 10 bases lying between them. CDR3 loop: CASSIDNRPYGYTF. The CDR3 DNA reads TGTGCCAGTAGTATAGATAACAGACCTTATGGCTACACCTTC.

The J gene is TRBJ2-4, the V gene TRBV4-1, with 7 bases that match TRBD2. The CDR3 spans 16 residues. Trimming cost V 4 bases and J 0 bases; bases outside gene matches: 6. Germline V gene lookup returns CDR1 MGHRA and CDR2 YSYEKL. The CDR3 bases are TGCGCCAGCAGCCCCCTCAGCGGGATAGCCAAAAACATTCAGTACTTC. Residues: CASSPLSGIAKNIQYF.

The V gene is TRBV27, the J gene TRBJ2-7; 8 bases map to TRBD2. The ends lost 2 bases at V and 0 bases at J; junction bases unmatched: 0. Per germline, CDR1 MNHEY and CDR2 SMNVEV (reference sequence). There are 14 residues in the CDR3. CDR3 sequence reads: CASSLLAGSYEQYF. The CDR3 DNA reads TGTGCCAGCAGTTTACTAGCGGGCTCCTACGAGCAGTACTTC.

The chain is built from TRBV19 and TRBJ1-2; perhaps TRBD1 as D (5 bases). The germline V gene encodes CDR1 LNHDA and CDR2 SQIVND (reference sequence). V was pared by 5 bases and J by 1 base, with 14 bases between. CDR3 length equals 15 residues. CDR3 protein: CASSSLLGGNYGYTF. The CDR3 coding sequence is TGTGCCAGTAGTTCCCTGTTGGGGGGTAACTATGGCTACACCTTC.

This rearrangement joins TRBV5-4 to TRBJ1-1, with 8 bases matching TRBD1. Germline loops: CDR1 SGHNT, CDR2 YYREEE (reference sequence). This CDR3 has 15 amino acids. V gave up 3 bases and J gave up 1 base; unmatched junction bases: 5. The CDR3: CASSSQTGENTEAFF. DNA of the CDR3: TGTGCCAGCAGCTCCCAGACAGGGGAGAACACTGAAGCTTTCTTT.

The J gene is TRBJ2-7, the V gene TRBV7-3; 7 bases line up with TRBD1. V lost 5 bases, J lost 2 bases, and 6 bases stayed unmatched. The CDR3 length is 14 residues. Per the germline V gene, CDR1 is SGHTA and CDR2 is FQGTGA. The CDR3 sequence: CASSLRQGPYEQYF. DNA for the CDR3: TGTGCCAGCAGCCTCCGACAGGGACCCTACGAGCAGTACTTC.

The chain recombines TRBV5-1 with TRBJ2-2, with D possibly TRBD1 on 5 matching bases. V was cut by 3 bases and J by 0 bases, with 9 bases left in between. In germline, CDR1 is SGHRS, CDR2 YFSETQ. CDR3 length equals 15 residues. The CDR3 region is CASSSDSPNTGELFF. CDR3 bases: TGCGCCAGCAGCTCCGACAGTCCGAACACCGGGGAGCTGTTTTTT. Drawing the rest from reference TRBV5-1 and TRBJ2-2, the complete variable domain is KAGVTQTPRYLIKTRGQQVTLSCSPISGHRSVSWYQQTPGQGLQFLFEYFSETQRNKGNFPGRFSGRQFSNSRSEMNVSTLELGDSALYLCASSSDSPNTGELFFGEGSRLTVL.

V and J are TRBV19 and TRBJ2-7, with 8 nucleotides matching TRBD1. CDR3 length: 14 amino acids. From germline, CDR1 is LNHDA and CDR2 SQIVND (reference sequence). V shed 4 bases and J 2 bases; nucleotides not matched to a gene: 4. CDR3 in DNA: TGTGCCAGTAGTAGGGGACAGGTTCCCTACGAGCAGTACTTC. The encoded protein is CASSRGQVPYEQYF.

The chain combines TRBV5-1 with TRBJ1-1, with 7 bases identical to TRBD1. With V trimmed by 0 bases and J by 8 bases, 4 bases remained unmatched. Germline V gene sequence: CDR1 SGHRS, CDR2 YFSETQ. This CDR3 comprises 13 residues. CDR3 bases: TGCGCCAGCAGCTTGGGGACAGGCGGGGAAGCTTTCTTT. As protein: CASSLGTGGEAFF.

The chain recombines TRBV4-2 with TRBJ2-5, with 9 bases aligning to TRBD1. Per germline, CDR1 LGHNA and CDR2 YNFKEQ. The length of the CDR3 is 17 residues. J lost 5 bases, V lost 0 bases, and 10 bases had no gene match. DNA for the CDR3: TGTGCCAGCAGCCAAGATAGCCCGGGACAGGGCGCCGAGACCCAGTACTTC. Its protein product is CASSQDSPGQGAETQYF.

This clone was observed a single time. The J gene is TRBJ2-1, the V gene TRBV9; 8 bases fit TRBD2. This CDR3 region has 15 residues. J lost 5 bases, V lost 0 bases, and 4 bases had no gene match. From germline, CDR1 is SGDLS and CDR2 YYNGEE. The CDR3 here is CASSVVGLGDNEQFF. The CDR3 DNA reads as TGTGCCAGCAGCGTAGTGGGACTAGGAGACAATGAGCAGTTCTTC.

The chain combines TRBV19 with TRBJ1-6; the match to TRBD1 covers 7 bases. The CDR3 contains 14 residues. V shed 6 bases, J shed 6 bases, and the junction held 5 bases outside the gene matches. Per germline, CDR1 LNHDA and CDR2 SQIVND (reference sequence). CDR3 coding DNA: TGTGCCAGTAGGGGGGGACAGACTAATTCACCCCTCCACTTT. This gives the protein CASRGGQTNSPLHF.

CDR3 in amino acids: CASSTLLRQRNYGYTF. The DNA for the CDR3 is TGTGCCAGCAGCACGCTCCTCCGACAGAGAAACTATGGCTACACCTTC. The V and J genes are TRBV5-6 and TRBJ1-2, with D possibly TRBD1 on 5 matching bases. Germline V CDR1 and CDR2: SGHDT, YYEEEE. V shed 4 bases and J shed 2 bases, with 18 bases lying between them. This CDR3 region has 16 residues.